This paragraph covers one T cell receptor (beta chain) sequence. Germline is not matched at one junction end, which may reflect a read error. In the PCR, 60 Vbeta and 13 Jbeta primers were used. Generated by immunoSEQ multiplex PCR, the TCRdb table keeps only in-frame clones and is missing some. The sample records 150,000 to 180,000 clones, roughly 74% being singletons. Germline values: CDR1 SNHLY, CDR2 FYNNEI. This CDR3 is built from 14 residues. The data belong to a study of cytomegalovirus exposure and HLA in healthy donors. The sample taken for sequencing was PBMCs. The genes are TRBV2 and TRBJ2-4; 10 nucleotides agree with TRBD1. The clonotype comes from a man aged 18 to 29 in good health and CMV-seronegative. This chain's CDR3 is CASSSGTGVNSQYF. In nucleotides, the CDR3 is TGTGCCAGCAGCTCCGGGACAGGGGTAAACAGTCAGTACTTC.